This T cell receptor (beta chain) originates from a study of cytomegalovirus exposure and HLA in healthy donors. The overall study: The same platform was used for the 100 to 150 validation repertoires and the 500 to 700 first-cohort repertoires, a later analysis reported. Overall study findings and caveats: According to reports, the classifier identified cytomegalovirus status with high specificity and sensitivity. The study found most TCR sequences rare, yet found some public TCRs in many donors.

From germline, CDR1 is SGHDN and CDR2 FVKESK. This CDR3 region has 16 residues. V shed 4 bases, J shed 1 base, and the junction held 3 bases outside the gene matches. Some clones are missing from TCRdb's copy, which holds only in-frame ones; the method was immunoSEQ multiplex PCR. The sample records tens of thousands of clones, 94% being singletons. Details on this clone: Its antigen remains unidentified.

The donors were in the approximately 120-subject validation cohort; that cohort was separate from the roughly 730-subject first cohort. The V and J genes are TRBV14 and TRBJ2-2, with 10 bases fitting TRBD2. This receptor was obtained from a young man in good health and CMV-seropositive. What was sequenced was PBMCs. CDR3 sequence reads: CASSPRTSGNTGELFF. DNA of the CDR3: TGTGCCAGCAGCCCTAGGACTAGCGGGAACACCGGGGAGCTGTTTTTT.